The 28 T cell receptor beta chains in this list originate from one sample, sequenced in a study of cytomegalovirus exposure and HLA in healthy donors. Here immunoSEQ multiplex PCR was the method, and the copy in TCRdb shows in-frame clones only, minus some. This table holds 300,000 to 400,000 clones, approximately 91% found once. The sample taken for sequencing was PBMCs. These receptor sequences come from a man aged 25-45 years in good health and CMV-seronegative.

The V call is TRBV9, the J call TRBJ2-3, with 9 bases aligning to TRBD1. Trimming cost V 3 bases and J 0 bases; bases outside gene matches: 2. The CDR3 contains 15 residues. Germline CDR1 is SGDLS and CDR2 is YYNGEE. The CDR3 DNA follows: TGTGCCAGCAGCGGGACAGGGGTTAGCACAGATACGCAGTATTTT. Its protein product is CASSGTGVSTDTQYF.

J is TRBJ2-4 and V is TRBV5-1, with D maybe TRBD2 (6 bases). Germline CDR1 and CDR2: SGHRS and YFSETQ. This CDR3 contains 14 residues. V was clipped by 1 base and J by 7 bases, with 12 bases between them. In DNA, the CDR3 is TGCGCCAGCAGCTTGTCTCTAGGGACTAACATTCAGTACTTC. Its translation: CASSLSLGTNIQYF.

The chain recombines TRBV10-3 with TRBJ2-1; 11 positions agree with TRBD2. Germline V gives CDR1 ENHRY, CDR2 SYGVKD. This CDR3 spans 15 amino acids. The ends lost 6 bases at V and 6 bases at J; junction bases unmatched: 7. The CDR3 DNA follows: TGTGCCATCAGGCGACTAGCGGGGAATAGCAATGAGCAGTTCTTC. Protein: CAIRRLAGNSNEQFF.

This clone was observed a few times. CDR3 residues: CAWSVGNTEAFF. CDR3 DNA sequence: TGTGCCTGGAGTGTCGGGAACACTGAAGCTTTCTTT. The chain carries TRBV30 and TRBJ1-1; no clear D. CDR1 and CDR2 (germline): GTSNPN, SVGIG (reference sequence). Deletions cut 0 bases from V and 1 base from J, with 3 bases between. CDR3 length: 12 amino acids.

The CDR3 DNA is TGCGCCAGCAGCCAAGGGACAGTCCCTCAGCCCCAGCATTTT. Its protein product is CASSQGTVPQPQHF. The rearrangement uses TRBV4-1 and TRBJ1-5; D possibly corresponds to TRBD1 (6 bases). The germline V and J ends were trimmed by 1 base and 6 bases, with 10 bases remaining between them. The CDR3 covers 14 residues. The germline CDR1 and CDR2 sequences are MGHRA and YSYEKL.

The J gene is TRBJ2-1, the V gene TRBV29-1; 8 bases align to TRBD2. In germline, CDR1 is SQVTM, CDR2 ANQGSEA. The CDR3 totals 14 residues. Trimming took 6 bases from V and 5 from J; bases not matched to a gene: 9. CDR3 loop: CSVAGTRGDNEQFF. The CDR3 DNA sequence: TGCAGCGTCGCCGGGACTAGGGGCGACAATGAGCAGTTCTTC.

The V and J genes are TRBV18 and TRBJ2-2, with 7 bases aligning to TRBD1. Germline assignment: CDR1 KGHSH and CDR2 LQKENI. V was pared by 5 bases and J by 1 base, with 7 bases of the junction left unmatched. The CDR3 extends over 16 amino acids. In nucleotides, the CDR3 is TGTGCCAGCTCATCGAACCGGGACAGGAACACCGGGGAGCTGTTTTTT. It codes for CASSSNRDRNTGELFF.

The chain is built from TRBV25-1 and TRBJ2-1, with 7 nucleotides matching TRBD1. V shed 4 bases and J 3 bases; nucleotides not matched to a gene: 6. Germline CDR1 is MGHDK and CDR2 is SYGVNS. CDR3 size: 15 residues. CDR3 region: CASSGSDRFYNEQFF. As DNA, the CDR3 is TGTGCCAGCAGTGGATCGGACAGGTTCTACAATGAGCAGTTCTTC.

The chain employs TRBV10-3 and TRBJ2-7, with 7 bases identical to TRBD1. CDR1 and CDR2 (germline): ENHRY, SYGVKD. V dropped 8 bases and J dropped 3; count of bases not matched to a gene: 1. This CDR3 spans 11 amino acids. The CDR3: CAIGQDYEQYF. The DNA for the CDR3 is TGTGCCATCGGACAGGACTACGAGCAGTACTTC.

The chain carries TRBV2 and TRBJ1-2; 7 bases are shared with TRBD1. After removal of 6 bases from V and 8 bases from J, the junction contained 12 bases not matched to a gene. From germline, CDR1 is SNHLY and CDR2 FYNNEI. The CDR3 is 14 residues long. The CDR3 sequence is CASSGQERFGGYTF. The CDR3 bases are TGTGCCAGCAGCGGACAGGAACGTTTTGGGGGCTACACCTTC.

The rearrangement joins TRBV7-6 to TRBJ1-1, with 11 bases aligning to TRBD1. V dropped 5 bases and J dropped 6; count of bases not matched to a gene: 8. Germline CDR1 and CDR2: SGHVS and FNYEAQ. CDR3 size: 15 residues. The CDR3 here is CASSPRDRGVAEAFF. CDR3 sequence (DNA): TGTGCCAGCAGCCCAAGGGACAGGGGGGTCGCTGAAGCTTTCTTT.

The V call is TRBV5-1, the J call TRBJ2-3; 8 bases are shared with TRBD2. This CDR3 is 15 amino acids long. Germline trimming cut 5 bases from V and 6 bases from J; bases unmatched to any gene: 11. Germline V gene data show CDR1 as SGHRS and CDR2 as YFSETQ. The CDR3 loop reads CASRQAAGGVDTQYF. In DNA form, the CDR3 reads TGCGCCAGCAGACAGGCCGCGGGGGGCGTGGATACGCAGTATTTT.

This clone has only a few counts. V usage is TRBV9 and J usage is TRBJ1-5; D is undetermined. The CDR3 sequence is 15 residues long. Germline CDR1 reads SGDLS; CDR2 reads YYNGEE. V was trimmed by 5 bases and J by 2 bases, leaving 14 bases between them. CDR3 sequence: CASSPGLDRNQPQHF. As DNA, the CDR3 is TGTGCCAGCAGTCCAGGACTCGACCGCAATCAGCCCCAGCATTTT.

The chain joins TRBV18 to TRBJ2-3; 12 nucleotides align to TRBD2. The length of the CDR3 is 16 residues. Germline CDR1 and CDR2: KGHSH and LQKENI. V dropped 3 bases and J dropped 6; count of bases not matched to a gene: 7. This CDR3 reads CASSPATSGGPDTQYF. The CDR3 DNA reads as TGTGCCAGCTCACCCGCCACTAGCGGGGGGCCGGATACGCAGTATTTT.

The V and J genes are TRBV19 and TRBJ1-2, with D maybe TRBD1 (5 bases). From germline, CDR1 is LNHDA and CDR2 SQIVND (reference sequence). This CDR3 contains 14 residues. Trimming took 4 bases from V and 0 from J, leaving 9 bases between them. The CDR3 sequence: CASSTGFSNYGYTF. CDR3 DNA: TGTGCCAGTAGTACAGGGTTTTCTAACTATGGCTACACCTTC.

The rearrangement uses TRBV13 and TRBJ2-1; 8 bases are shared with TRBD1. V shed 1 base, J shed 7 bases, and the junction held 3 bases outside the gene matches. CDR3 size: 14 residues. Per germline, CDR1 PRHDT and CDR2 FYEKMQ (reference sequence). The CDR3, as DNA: TGTGCCAGCAGCTTAGTCCAGGGGGCGAATGAGCAGTTCTTC. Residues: CASSLVQGANEQFF.

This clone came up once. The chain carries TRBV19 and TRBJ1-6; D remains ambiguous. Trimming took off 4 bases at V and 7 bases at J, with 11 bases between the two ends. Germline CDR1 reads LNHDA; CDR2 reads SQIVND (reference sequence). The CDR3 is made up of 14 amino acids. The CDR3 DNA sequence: TGTGCCAGTAGTAACCCAACACGAAATTCACCCCTCCACTTT. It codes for CASSNPTRNSPLHF.

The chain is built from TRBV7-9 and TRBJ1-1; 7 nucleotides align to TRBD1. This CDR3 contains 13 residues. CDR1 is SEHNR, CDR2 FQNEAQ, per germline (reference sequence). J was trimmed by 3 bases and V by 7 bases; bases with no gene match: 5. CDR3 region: CASKDREYTEAFF. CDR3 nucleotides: TGTGCCAGCAAAGACAGGGAGTACACTGAAGCTTTCTTT.

For the CDR3, the DNA is TGCGCCAGCAGCCGACTAGCGGGGGCAACCCAAGAGACCCAGTACTTC. This gives the protein CASSRLAGATQETQYF. The chain combines TRBV5-1 with TRBJ2-5; 12 bases are shared with TRBD2. Germline V gene data show CDR1 as SGHRS and CDR2 as YFSETQ. The CDR3 runs 16 residues. Germline trimming cut 4 bases from V and 1 base from J; bases unmatched to any gene: 5.

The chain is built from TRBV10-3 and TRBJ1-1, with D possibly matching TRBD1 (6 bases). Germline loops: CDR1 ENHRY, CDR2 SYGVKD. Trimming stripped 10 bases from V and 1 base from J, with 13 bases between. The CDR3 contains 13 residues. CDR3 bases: TGTGCCACCACAGGGCAACCGAACACTGAAGCTTTCTTT. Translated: CATTGQPNTEAFF.

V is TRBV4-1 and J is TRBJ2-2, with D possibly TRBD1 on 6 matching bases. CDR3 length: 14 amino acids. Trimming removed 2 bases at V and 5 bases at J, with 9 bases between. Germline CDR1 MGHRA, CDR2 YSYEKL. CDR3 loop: CASSQPTGTGELFF. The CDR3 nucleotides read TGCGCCAGCAGCCAACCGACAGGTACCGGGGAGCTGTTTTTT.

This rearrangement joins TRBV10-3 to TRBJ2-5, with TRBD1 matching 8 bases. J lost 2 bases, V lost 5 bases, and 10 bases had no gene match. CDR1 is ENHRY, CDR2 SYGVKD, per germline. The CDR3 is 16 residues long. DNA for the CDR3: TGTGCCATCAGTCCTGCCGAGGGACAGGCTCAAGAGACCCAGTACTTC. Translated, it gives CAISPAEGQAQETQYF.

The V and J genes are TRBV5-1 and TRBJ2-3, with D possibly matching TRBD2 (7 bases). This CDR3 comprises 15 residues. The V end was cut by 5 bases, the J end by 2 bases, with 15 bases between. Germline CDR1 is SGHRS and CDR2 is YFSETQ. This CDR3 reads CASSYGGGLTDTQYF. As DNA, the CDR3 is TGCGCCAGCAGTTATGGGGGGGGCCTCACAGATACGCAGTATTTT.

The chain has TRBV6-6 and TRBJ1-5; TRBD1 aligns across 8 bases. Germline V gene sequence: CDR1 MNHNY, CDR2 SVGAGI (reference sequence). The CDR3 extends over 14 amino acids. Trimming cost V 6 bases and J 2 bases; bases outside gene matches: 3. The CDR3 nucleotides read TGTGCCAGCAGGGCGACAGGGGGCAATCAGCCCCAGCATTTT. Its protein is CASRATGGNQPQHF.

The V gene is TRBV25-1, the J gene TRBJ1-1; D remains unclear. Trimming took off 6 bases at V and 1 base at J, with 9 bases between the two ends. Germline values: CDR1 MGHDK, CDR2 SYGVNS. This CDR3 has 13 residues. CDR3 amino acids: CASSVTGNTEAFF. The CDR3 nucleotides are TGTGCCAGCAGCGTAACGGGGAACACTGAAGCTTTCTTT.

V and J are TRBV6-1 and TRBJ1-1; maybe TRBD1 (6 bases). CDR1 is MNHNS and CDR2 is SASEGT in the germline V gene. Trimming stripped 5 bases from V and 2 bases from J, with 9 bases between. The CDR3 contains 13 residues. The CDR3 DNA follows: TGTGCCAGCAGTCCGGGACACAACACTGAAGCTTTCTTT. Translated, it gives CASSPGHNTEAFF.

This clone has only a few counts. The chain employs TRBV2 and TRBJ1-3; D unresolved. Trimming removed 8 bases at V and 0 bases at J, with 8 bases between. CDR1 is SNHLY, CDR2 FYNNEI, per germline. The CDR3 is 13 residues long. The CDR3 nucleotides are TGTGCCAGCGGAGAGAGCTCTGGAAACACCATATATTTT. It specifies CASGESSGNTIYF. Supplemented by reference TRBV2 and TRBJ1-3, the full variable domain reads EPEVTQTPSHQVTQMGQEVILRCVPISNHLYFYWYRQILGQKVEFLVSFYNNEISEKSEIFDDQFSVERPDGSNFTLKIRSTKLEDSAMYFCASGESSGNTIYFGEGSWLTVV.

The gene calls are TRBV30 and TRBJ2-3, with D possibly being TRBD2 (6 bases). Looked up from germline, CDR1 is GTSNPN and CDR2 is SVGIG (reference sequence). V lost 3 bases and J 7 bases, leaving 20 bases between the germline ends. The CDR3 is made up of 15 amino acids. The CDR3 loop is CAWSRDSPQTHTQYF. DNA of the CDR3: TGTGCCTGGAGCAGGGACTCCCCACAGACACATACGCAGTATTTT.